A selection of T cell receptor beta chains follows, all from one sample in a study of T cells after yellow fever vaccination. From the 5' RACE reads, TCRdb called clonotypes with MiXCR, one entry per CDR3 protein. The repertoire holds some 600,000 distinct CDR3 sequences, with less than 20% as singletons. The sample in question was PBMCs, obtained around 5 days after the first yellow fever vaccination. These receptor sequences come from a man aged 18 to 30 who received the YFV17D yellow fever vaccine. CDR3s include the opening cysteine and the closing phenylalanine or tryptophan. D genes are given only for firm matches. The listing skips clone size in some rows; elsewhere it reads once, few, many or a size class.

NA,many,TRBV6-2/TRBV6-3,TRBJ2-2,CASRGRDTGELFF,TGTGCCAGCCGGGGCCGGGACACCGGGGAGCTGTTTTTT
TRBD2,NA,TRBV29-1,TRBJ2-3,CSGRTSGGVSDTQYF,TGCAGCGGCCGTACTAGCGGGGGGGTCTCAGATACGCAGTATTTT
NA,few,TRBV12-3/TRBV12-4,TRBJ1-2,CASSLSEGHSYTF,TGTGCCAGCAGTTTAAGTGAGGGTCATAGCTACACCTTC
NA,NA,TRBV4-1,TRBJ1-1,CASSQVQVRNTEAFF,TGCGCCAGCAGCCAAGTACAGGTTCGGAACACTGAAGCTTTCTTT
NA,NA,TRBV3-1,TRBJ1-1,CASRETGSSGEAFF,TGTGCCAGCAGGGAAACGGGGTCTTCGGGGGAAGCTTTCTTT
NA,few,TRBV6-5,TRBJ2-5,CASSYSGQPQETQYF,TGTGCCAGCAGTTACTCCGGTCAGCCACAAGAGACCCAGTACTTC
TRBD1,few,TRBV10-3,TRBJ1-5,CAISPGQAVYQPQHF,TGTGCCATCAGCCCCGGACAGGCTGTTTATCAGCCCCAGCATTTT
NA,NA,TRBV6-5,TRBJ1-5,CASSYAESNQPQHF,TGTGCCAGCAGTTACGCAGAGAGCAATCAGCCCCAGCATTTT
NA,NA,TRBV28,TRBJ2-1,CASSLWGGGAGNEQFF,TGTGCCAGCAGCCTGTGGGGAGGGGGGGCTGGGAATGAGCAGTTCTTC
NA,NA,TRBV7-9,TRBJ1-6,CASSPRPGGPPLHF,TGTGCCAGCAGCCCCCGACCCGGGGGCCCACCCCTCCACTTT
TRBD1,NA,TRBV11-3,TRBJ2-5,CASSSTGGSPETQYF,TGTGCCAGCAGCTCCACAGGGGGCTCTCCGGAGACCCAGTACTTC
TRBD2,NA,TRBV28,TRBJ2-3,CASITEGAGGLDTQYF,TGTGCCAGCATCACGGAGGGAGCGGGGGGGCTCGATACGCAGTATTTT
TRBD1,few,TRBV6-1,TRBJ2-7,CASSPGTGHHEQYF,TGTGCCAGCAGCCCCGGGACAGGGCACCACGAGCAGTACTTC
TRBD2,few,TRBV6-5,TRBJ2-7,CASSYGAGDMSYEQYF,TGTGCCAGCAGTTACGGGGCGGGGGATATGAGTTACGAGCAGTACTTC
NA,NA,TRBV27,TRBJ2-1,CASTSRGFRDNEQFF,TGTGCCAGCACATCACGAGGCTTCAGGGACAATGAGCAGTTCTTC
TRBD1,many,TRBV5-1,TRBJ1-4,CASSYDGTGVNEKLFF,TGCGCCAGCAGTTATGACGGCACAGGGGTTAATGAAAAACTGTTTTTT
NA,once,TRBV4-3,TRBJ2-1,CASSQDPGMVEQFF,TGCGCCAGCAGCCAAGATCCGGGGATGGTTGAGCAGTTCTTC
NA,few,TRBV20-1,TRBJ2-5,CSAQRTASTIQETQYF,TGCAGTGCTCAACGGACAGCGTCTACGATCCAAGAGACCCAGTACTTC
NA,many,TRBV20-1,TRBJ2-3,CSAKPRGGTSGTDTQYF,TGCAGTGCTAAGCCCCGTGGGGGGACGTCTGGCACAGATACGCAGTATTTT
NA,NA,TRBV6-5,TRBJ1-6,CASSSGGQGSPLHF,TGTGCCAGCAGTTCTGGGGGACAAGGTTCACCCCTCCACTTT
TRBD2,NA,TRBV6-4,TRBJ2-3,CASSDVGGGATDTQYF,TGTGCCAGCAGTGATGTAGGCGGGGGGGCCACAGATACGCAGTATTTT
TRBD1,NA,TRBV20-1,TRBJ1-5,CSASNRGGNQPQHF,TGCAGTGCTAGCAACAGGGGAGGCAATCAGCCCCAGCATTTT
TRBD1,NA,TRBV9,TRBJ1-1,CASSTPRGRNTEAFF,TGTGCCAGCAGCACTCCCAGGGGGAGGAACACTGAAGCTTTCTTT
NA,few,TRBV11-1,TRBJ1-6,CASSFGVPPLHF,TGTGCCAGCAGCTTTGGCGTTCCCCCCCTCCACTTT
NA,few,TRBV11-2,TRBJ2-1,CASSLGSREVDEQFF,TGTGCCAGCAGCTTAGGGTCTAGGGAGGTCGATGAGCAGTTCTTC
NA,few,TRBV7-2,TRBJ2-1,CASSPSLGGINEQFF,TGTGCCAGCAGCCCCAGCCTGGGGGGAATAAATGAGCAGTTCTTC
TRBD1,NA,TRBV4-3,TRBJ1-2,CASSQVLHRGENGYTF,TGCGCCAGCAGCCAAGTACTACACAGGGGGGAAAATGGCTACACCTTC
NA,NA,TRBV18,TRBJ1-5,CASSPGEGSGQPQHF,TGTGCCAGCTCACCAGGCGAGGGGAGCGGCCAGCCCCAGCATTTT
NA,NA,TRBV30,TRBJ2-7,CAWSWQGMYEQYF,TGTGCCTGGAGTTGGCAGGGGATGTACGAGCAGTACTTC
TRBD2,many,TRBV12-3/TRBV12-4,TRBJ2-3,CASRRLAGGTDTQYF,TGTGCCAGCAGACGACTAGCGGGGGGGACAGATACGCAGTATTTT
NA,NA,TRBV27,TRBJ2-2,CASSFYGGTGELFF,TGTGCCAGCAGTTTCTACGGGGGCACCGGGGAGCTGTTTTTT
NA,NA,TRBV19,TRBJ2-5,CASSIGHGETQYF,TGTGCCAGTAGTATCGGACACGGAGAGACCCAGTACTTC
NA,NA,TRBV12-3/TRBV12-4,TRBJ1-2,CASSPYDSLLYGYTF,TGTGCCAGCAGTCCCTACGACAGTCTCTTATATGGCTACACCTTC
NA,many,TRBV7-2,TRBJ1-1,CASSLEAGAGTEAFF,TGTGCCAGCAGCTTAGAGGCAGGGGCAGGCACTGAAGCTTTCTTT
NA,few,TRBV14,TRBJ2-7,CASSPLGVREQYF,TGTGCCAGCAGCCCCTTAGGTGTACGCGAGCAGTACTTC
NA,many,TRBV7-3,TRBJ2-2,CASSSGWTGELFF,TGTGCCAGCAGCTCCGGGTGGACCGGGGAGCTGTTTTTT
NA,few,TRBV2,TRBJ1-6,CASSKALTDSPLHF,TGTGCCAGCAGTAAGGCGTTAACAGACTCACCCCTCCACTTT
TRBD1,NA,TRBV6-5,TRBJ1-2,CASSGQGGGYTF,TGTGCCAGCAGTGGACAGGGGGGTGGCTACACCTTC
NA,NA,TRBV5-4,TRBJ2-3,CASSLPLASGTDTQYF,TGTGCCAGCAGCTTACCTTTGGCGAGTGGCACAGATACGCAGTATTTT
NA,NA,TRBV5-1,TRBJ1-2,CASSLEVMGYGYTF,TGCGCCAGCAGCTTGGAGGTTATGGGCTATGGCTACACCTTC
TRBD2,NA,TRBV20-1,TRBJ2-5,CSAPTSGGAVSETQYF,TGCAGTGCTCCGACTAGCGGGGGGGCCGTCAGCGAGACCCAGTACTTC
NA,few,TRBV6-1,TRBJ1-5,CASSTPYSNQPQHF,TGTGCCAGCAGTACCCCGTATAGCAATCAGCCCCAGCATTTT
NA,few,TRBV20-1,TRBJ1-3,CSALVRGQGLNTIYF,TGCAGTGCTCTTGTCCGGGGACAAGGCCTAAACACCATATATTTT
TRBD2,NA,TRBV10-3,TRBJ2-5,CAIGLAGETQYF,TGTGCCATCGGACTAGCCGGAGAGACCCAGTACTTC
NA,NA,TRBV4-3,TRBJ2-2,CASSQEGGPWTGELFF,TGCGCCAGCAGCCAAGAAGGCGGGCCGTGGACCGGGGAGCTGTTTTTT
NA,many,TRBV5-1,TRBJ2-6,CASSPTGDPSSGANVLTF,TGCGCCAGCAGCCCAACCGGTGACCCCAGCTCTGGGGCCAACGTCCTGACTTTC
TRBD1,few,TRBV4-3,TRBJ1-5,CASSRTGVRESNQPQHF,TGCGCCAGCAGTCGGACAGGGGTAAGAGAAAGCAATCAGCCCCAGCATTTT
NA,many,TRBV4-3,TRBJ1-2,CASSQDRKGYTF,TGCGCCAGCAGCCAAGATCGGAAGGGCTACACCTTC
TRBD1,few,TRBV5-1,TRBJ2-2,CASSSRGPSNTGELFF,TGCGCCAGCAGCTCCAGGGGGCCTTCGAACACCGGGGAGCTGTTTTTT
NA,few,TRBV11-3,TRBJ2-2,CASSLESWRNTGELFF,TGTGCCAGCAGCTTAGAAAGTTGGAGGAACACCGGGGAGCTGTTTTTT
TRBD2,NA,TRBV29-1,TRBJ2-5,CSVVRGGAFDETQYF,TGCAGCGTTGTGCGCGGGGGGGCCTTCGATGAGACCCAGTACTTC
TRBD2,few,TRBV20-1,TRBJ2-1,CSAGGTAGVYNEQFF,TGCAGTGCTGGGGGGACGGCGGGGGTATACAATGAGCAGTTCTTC
NA,NA,TRBV7-9,TRBJ1-1,CASSARTDEAFF,TGTGCCAGCAGCGCCCGGACCGACGAAGCTTTCTTT